A single sample gave rise to the 20 T cell receptor beta chains below, sequenced in a study of cytomegalovirus exposure and HLA in healthy donors (dated by TCRdb to 2017 to 2019). Library construction relied on the immunoSEQ multiplex PCR assay. For the multiplex PCR, a mixture combining 60 forward primers for TCR Vbeta segments and 13 reverse primers for TCR Jbeta segments was used. This immuneACCESS table, as held by TCRdb, lists in-frame sequences with V and J called but not all clones. Of the missing ones, under half trace to an unresolved V gene in checked studies; the others have no known cause. The sample records some 140,000 clones, 76% of which are singletons. The ten top clones hold over 3% of the sample. Sample: PBMCs. The receptor set was obtained from a middle-aged man in good health and CMV-seronegative.

The V call is TRBV5-1, the J call TRBJ2-7, with a weak D call TRBD1 (5 bases). The V gene's germline CDR1 is SGHRS and CDR2 YFSETQ. The CDR3 is made up of 21 amino acids. Trimming pared 2 bases from V and 1 base from J, leaving 31 bases between. This CDR3 is CASSFGAITGPAAFRSYEQYF. In DNA form, the CDR3 reads TGCGCCAGCAGCTTTGGGGCCATTACAGGCCCGGCGGCTTTTAGGTCCTACGAGCAGTACTTC.

The chain is built from TRBV4-1 and TRBJ1-1; 7 bases fit TRBD1. The V and J ends lost 6 bases and 4 bases, in that order; junction bases with no gene match: 8. Germline assignment: CDR1 MGHRA and CDR2 YSYEKL. This CDR3 is built from 14 residues. The CDR3 spells CASRLGQLTTEAFF. The CDR3 coding sequence is TGCGCCAGCAGGCTGGGACAGCTCACCACTGAAGCTTTCTTT.

This chain joins TRBV29-1 and TRBJ2-7; 7 bases are shared with TRBD1. The CDR3 loop spans 13 amino acids. Unmatched junction bases numbered 8, after V lost 7 bases and J lost 2 bases. Germline V gives CDR1 SQVTM, CDR2 ANQGSEA. CDR3 nucleotide sequence: TGCAGCGCGCAACTGACAGGGACCTACGAGCAGTACTTC. It specifies CSAQLTGTYEQYF.

This clone was recorded a few times. The chain has TRBV4-3 and TRBJ1-2, with a weak D call TRBD1 (6 bases). The CDR3 is 16 amino acids. V was pared by 4 bases and J by 5 bases, with 20 bases between. CDR1 is LGHNA and CDR2 is YSLEER in the germline V gene. The CDR3 sequence: CASSPTWGPFGYGYTF. CDR3 nucleotides: TGCGCCAGCAGCCCTACATGGGGGCCGTTCGGGTATGGCTACACCTTC.

The chain has TRBV5-1 and TRBJ2-4; 12 nucleotides agree with TRBD2. Germline V gene sequence: CDR1 SGHRS, CDR2 YFSETQ. V was pared by 4 bases and J by 6 bases, with 11 bases of the junction left unmatched. The CDR3 consists of 17 residues. This chain's CDR3 is CASSRSSSGGGSNIQYF. As DNA, the CDR3 is TGCGCCAGCAGCCGGTCTTCTAGCGGGGGGGGATCAAACATTCAGTACTTC.

The chain carries TRBV5-6 and TRBJ2-5, with 8 bases aligning to TRBD1. The CDR3 extends over 13 amino acids. Germline lookup yields CDR1 SGHDT and CDR2 YYEEEE. With 4 bases clipped from V and 2 bases from J, the junction kept 1 base outside the gene matches. DNA of the CDR3: TGTGCCAGCAGCCGACAGGGGCAAGAGACCCAGTACTTC. It yields the protein CASSRQGQETQYF.

The gene calls are TRBV28 and TRBJ1-5; D might be TRBD1 (5 bases). Trimming took 3 bases from V and 5 from J, leaving 14 bases between them. CDR3 size: 15 residues. The germline CDR1 and CDR2 sequences are MDHEN and SYDVKM. The CDR3 region is CASSLQGREDQPQHF. The CDR3 DNA reads TGTGCCAGCAGTTTGCAGGGCAGGGAGGATCAGCCCCAGCATTTT.

The chain employs TRBV19 and TRBJ1-3; TRBD1 is a possible D gene (5 bases). Germline lookup yields CDR1 LNHDA and CDR2 SQIVND (reference sequence). Between the trimmed V and J ends, which lost 4 bases and 0 bases, there was a span of 10 bases. The CDR3 sequence is 15 residues long. The CDR3 sequence: CASSTGLSSGNTIYF. CDR3 DNA: TGTGCCAGTAGTACAGGGCTGAGCTCTGGAAACACCATATATTTT.

This clone was seen more than once but under ten times. This rearrangement joins TRBV14 to TRBJ1-2; 7 bases are shared with TRBD1. The trim removed 1 base at V and 1 base at J, leaving 3 bases unmatched. The CDR3 is made up of 15 amino acids. Per the germline V gene, CDR1 is SGHDN and CDR2 is FVKESK. The CDR3 loop reads CASSQGQGFNYGYTF. The CDR3 nucleotides are TGTGCCAGCAGCCAAGGACAGGGATTTAACTATGGCTACACCTTC. Full variable domain (missing parts from reference TRBV14 and TRBJ1-2): EAGVTQFPSHSVIEKGQTVTLRCDPISGHDNLYWYRRVMGKEIKFLLHFVKESKQDESGMPNNRFLAERTGGTYSTLKVQPAELEDSGVYFCASSQGQGFNYGYTFGSGTRLTVV.

The chain is built from TRBV7-9 and TRBJ2-7; possibly TRBD1 for D (6 bases). Germline lookup yields CDR1 SEHNR and CDR2 FQNEAQ (reference sequence). This CDR3 comprises 14 residues. With 5 bases removed from V and 2 bases from J, the gap between germline ends came to 13 bases. In nucleotides, the CDR3 is TGTGCCAGCAGCCCGACAGGACGGGCCTACGAGCAGTACTTC. This translates into CASSPTGRAYEQYF.

V and J are TRBV29-1 and TRBJ1-2; 8 bases align to TRBD1. Trimming at V came to 5 bases and at J to 4 bases, leaving 12 bases not matched to a gene. The CDR3 extends over 15 amino acids. Germline-derived CDR1 and CDR2 are SQVTM and ANQGSEA. CDR3 in DNA: TGCAGCGTTAATTCGGACAGGGATTCGATCTATGGCTACACCTTC. Its translation is CSVNSDRDSIYGYTF.

This sequence joins TRBV6-5 and TRBJ2-2; D gene unclear. V was pared by 6 bases and J by 1 base, with 9 bases between. CDR3 length: 14 residues. Germline values: CDR1 MNHEY, CDR2 SVGAGI. In DNA, the CDR3 is TGTGCCAGCAGGGTAACAGTGAACACCGGGGAGCTGTTTTTT. Translating it yields CASRVTVNTGELFF.

This clone was found a few times. The chain joins TRBV27 to TRBJ1-1; weak D call: TRBD1 (6 bases). Germline CDR1 and CDR2: MNHEY and SMNVEV (reference sequence). The CDR3 loop spans 14 amino acids. V was trimmed by 4 bases and J by 6 bases, leaving 15 bases between them. CDR3 nucleotide sequence: TGTGCCAGCAGTTCTGGGGCAGGGGAGTCTGAAGCTTTCTTT. Its protein product is CASSSGAGESEAFF.

The V and J genes are TRBV7-9 and TRBJ1-5; D call uncertain. Trimming cost V 6 bases and J 6 bases, with 12 bases left between them. Per germline, CDR1 SEHNR and CDR2 FQNEAQ (reference sequence). The CDR3 spans 13 residues. CDR3 bases: TGTGCCAGCAGTCTCCTAGGAGGTCAGCCCCAGCATTTT. Protein sequence: CASSLLGGQPQHF.

This rearrangement joins TRBV19 to TRBJ1-5, with a weak D call TRBD1 (5 bases). This CDR3 region has 13 residues. V was cut by 3 bases and J by 4 bases, with 7 bases left in between. Germline-derived CDR1 and CDR2 are LNHDA and SQIVND (reference sequence). The CDR3, as DNA: TGTGCCAGTAGTATCCCAGGGAATCAGCCCCAGCATTTT. This sequence encodes CASSIPGNQPQHF. Together with reference TRBV19 and TRBJ1-5, the CDR3 gives the full variable domain: DGGITQSPKYLFRKEGQNVTLSCEQNLNHDAMYWYRQDPGQGLRLIYYSQIVNDFQKGDIAEGYSVSREKKESFPLTVTSAQKNPTAFYLCASSIPGNQPQHFGDGTRLSIL.

This chain uses TRBV19 with TRBJ2-1; 12 nucleotides line up with TRBD2. Germline values: CDR1 LNHDA, CDR2 SQIVND (reference sequence). The CDR3 runs 15 residues. Trimming at V came to 6 bases and at J to 2 bases, leaving 2 bases not matched to a gene. The CDR3 spells CASSRLAGAYNEQFF. The CDR3 DNA reads as TGTGCCAGTAGCCGACTAGCGGGAGCCTACAATGAGCAGTTCTTC. Complete variable domain (other parts from reference TRBV19 and TRBJ2-1): DGGITQSPKYLFRKEGQNVTLSCEQNLNHDAMYWYRQDPGQGLRLIYYSQIVNDFQKGDIAEGYSVSREKKESFPLTVTSAQKNPTAFYLCASSRLAGAYNEQFFGPGTRLTVL.

This clone was recorded once. The V call is TRBV15, the J call TRBJ2-6; 7 bases map to TRBD2. Trimming cost V 0 bases and J 0 bases; bases outside gene matches: 5. This CDR3 has 18 residues. Germline CDR1 and CDR2: LNHNV and YYDKDF (reference sequence). The CDR3 region has the DNA TGTGCCACCAGCAGAGAAGTAGGGAGGGACTCTGGGGCCAACGTCCTGACTTTC. Translating it yields CATSREVGRDSGANVLTF.

This clone turned up a few times. Compared with germline, one end of the junction differs, possibly owing to a read error. The chain employs TRBV27 and TRBJ2-7; 7 bases fit TRBD2. This CDR3 is 14 amino acids long. Germline V lookup: CDR1 MNHEY, CDR2 SMNVEV (reference sequence). CDR3 amino acids: CASSSGGSSSEQYF. As DNA, the CDR3 is TGTGCCAGCAGTTCAGGCGGGAGTTCCTCCGAGCAGTACTTC.

This clone turned up a few times. The chain uses TRBV2 and TRBJ2-7, with a possible D match to TRBD2 (6 bases). Germline-derived CDR1 and CDR2 are SNHLY and FYNNEI. The CDR3 totals 15 residues. V lost 3 bases, J lost 8 bases, and 20 bases lay in between. CDR3 region: CASSEGGDKDIKQYF. The CDR3, as DNA: TGTGCCAGCAGTGAGGGGGGAGACAAGGATATTAAGCAGTACTTC.

This sequence joins TRBV5-1 and TRBJ2-3, with 7 bases aligning to TRBD1. V shed 0 bases and J 0 bases; nucleotides not matched to a gene: 10. Germline values: CDR1 SGHRS, CDR2 YFSETQ. This CDR3 contains 18 residues. In DNA form, the CDR3 reads TGCGCCAGCAGCTTGGAAGGGGGCCGAAAAACGAGCACAGATACGCAGTATTTT. This translates into CASSLEGGRKTSTDTQYF. Using reference TRBV5-1 and TRBJ2-3 for the parts outside the CDR3, the full variable domain is KAGVTQTPRYLIKTRGQQVTLSCSPISGHRSVSWYQQTPGQGLQFLFEYFSETQRNKGNFPGRFSGRQFSNSRSEMNVSTLELGDSALYLCASSLEGGRKTSTDTQYFGPGTRLTVL.